One sample yielded the 25 T cell receptor beta chains listed below, sequenced in a study of blood T cell repertoires in COVID-19. The table came from immunoSEQ multiplex PCR; TCRdb's copy has only in-frame clones and leaves some out. The table lists hundreds of thousands of clones, 80% of them singletons. Sequenced sample: PBMCs or T cells enriched from blood (not recorded which). The receptors derive from a young man with acute COVID-19.

This chain connects TRBV19 to TRBJ2-7; perhaps TRBD2 as D (6 bases). The CDR3 length is 14 residues. CDR1 and CDR2 (germline): LNHDA, SQIVND (reference sequence). V was shortened by 9 bases and J by 3 bases, with 18 bases between the two germline ends. CDR3 sequence: CASSYRRGFYEQYF. CDR3 DNA: TGTGCCAGCAGCTACAGGAGGGGCTTCTACGAGCAGTACTTC. The complete variable domain, with remaining parts taken from reference TRBV19 and TRBJ2-7, reads DGGITQSPKYLFRKEGQNVTLSCEQNLNHDAMYWYRQDPGQGLRLIYYSQIVNDFQKGDIAEGYSVSREKKESFPLTVTSAQKNPTAFYLCASSYRRGFYEQYFGPGTRLTVT.

The CDR3 bases are TGTGCCAGTAGTCCTGACAGGGGGCGATCCGAGCAGTACTTC. Translating it yields CASSPDRGRSEQYF. The rearrangement links TRBV19 to TRBJ2-7; the match to TRBD1 covers 10 bases. The CDR3 loop spans 14 amino acids. Unmatched junction bases numbered 7, after V lost 5 bases and J lost 6 bases. CDR1 and CDR2 from the germline V gene are LNHDA and SQIVND (reference sequence).

This clone was observed once. The chain combines TRBV2 with TRBJ2-2; D ambiguous. The CDR3 extends over 13 amino acids. CDR1 and CDR2 from the germline V gene are SNHLY and FYNNEI. V was pared by 3 bases and J by 5 bases, with 7 bases between. In DNA form, the CDR3 reads TGTGCCAGCAGTGAGATCCGGACCGGGGAGCTGTTTTTT. Translation gives CASSEIRTGELFF. Full variable domain (missing parts from reference TRBV2 and TRBJ2-2): EPEVTQTPSHQVTQMGQEVILRCVPISNHLYFYWYRQILGQKVEFLVSFYNNEISEKSEIFDDQFSVERPDGSNFTLKIRSTKLEDSAMYFCASSEIRTGELFFGEGSRLTVL.

The chain couples TRBV12-3 or TRBV12-4 to TRBJ2-3; unclear D gene. The V gene lost 5 bases and the J gene lost 9 bases, with 9 bases spanning the gap. The CDR3 is 11 amino acids. The CDR3 nucleotides read TGTGCCAGCAGTCCCAAAGCCACGCAGTATTTT. Amino acids: CASSPKATQYF.

This clone was picked up a small number of times. Sequence at one end of the junction differs from germline and may be a read error. The V and J genes are TRBV2 and TRBJ2-4; the D gene is possibly TRBD1 (6 bases). CDR1 is SNHLY, CDR2 FYNNEI, per germline. The CDR3 is 16 amino acids. The CDR3 here is CASREAGVWAKNIQYF. Here the CDR3 DNA reads TGTGCCAGCAGAGAAGCAGGGGTCTGGGCCAAAAACATTCAGTACTTC.

V is TRBV7-9 and J is TRBJ2-7, with 7 bases aligning to TRBD2. This CDR3 is built from 14 residues. Germline CDR1 is SEHNR and CDR2 is FQNEAQ (reference sequence). Unmatched junction bases numbered 7, after V lost 5 bases and J lost 3 bases. CDR3 amino acids: CASSPGGVIYEQYF. The CDR3 DNA follows: TGTGCCAGCAGCCCGGGGGGTGTAATCTACGAGCAGTACTTC.

The chain joins TRBV5-6 to TRBJ1-1; D is perhaps TRBD1 (5 bases). This CDR3 contains 17 residues. CDR1 SGHDT and CDR2 YYEEEE come from the germline V gene. Trimming pared 0 bases from V and 4 bases from J, leaving 19 bases between. CDR3 in DNA: TGTGCCAGCAGCTTGGAAGGGACTCGATTTAGGACCACTGAAGCTTTCTTT. Encoded protein: CASSLEGTRFRTTEAFF.

This chain connects TRBV13 to TRBJ1-6; 9 nucleotides line up with TRBD1. CDR3 length equals 15 residues. Losses at the gene ends were 4 bases for V and 10 bases for J; bases not matched to a gene: 8. Germline loops: CDR1 PRHDT, CDR2 FYEKMQ (reference sequence). CDR3 coding DNA: TGTGCCAGCAGCTCCCCGGGACAGGGCATATCACCCCTCCACTTT. It encodes CASSSPGQGISPLHF.

Points on this clone: Different DNA sequences within this sample yield the same CDR3. The gene calls are TRBV19 and TRBJ1-1; tentative D call: TRBD1 (6 bases). Germline assignment: CDR1 LNHDA and CDR2 SQIVND (reference sequence). The CDR3 runs to 14 residues. The V gene lost 5 bases and the J gene lost 1 base, with 11 bases spanning the gap. CDR3 in amino acids: CASSVGTTNTEAFF. The CDR3 DNA is TGTGCCAGTAGTGTCGGGACAACGAACACTGAAGCTTTCTTT.

The count of this clone is one. The rearrangement uses TRBV10-3 and TRBJ1-1; 8 bases match TRBD1. The CDR3 is made up of 15 amino acids. Losses at the gene ends were 0 bases for V and 6 bases for J; bases not matched to a gene: 6. Germline values: CDR1 ENHRY, CDR2 SYGVKD. The CDR3 reads CAISESRTGTAEAFF. The CDR3 DNA reads as TGTGCCATCAGTGAGTCACGGACAGGGACCGCTGAAGCTTTCTTT.

The rearrangement uses TRBV29-1 and TRBJ1-5, with 7 bases fitting TRBD1. V dropped 0 bases and J dropped 5; count of bases not matched to a gene: 10. CDR3 length: 16 amino acids. Germline-derived CDR1 and CDR2 are SQVTM and ANQGSEA. The CDR3 DNA sequence: TGCAGCGTTGAAGAGGGGTACAGGGGCCCAGATCAGCCCCAGCATTTT. The encoded protein is CSVEEGYRGPDQPQHF.

This clone appeared a single time. V is TRBV9 and J is TRBJ1-6; a weak D match, TRBD1 (6 bases). CDR1 is SGDLS and CDR2 is YYNGEE in the germline V gene. CDR3 size: 14 residues. With 5 bases removed from V and 4 bases from J, the gap between germline ends came to 10 bases. CDR3 DNA sequence: TGTGCCAGCAGTGATGACAGGTATAATTCACCCCTCCACTTT. Translating it yields CASSDDRYNSPLHF.

The chain couples TRBV27 to TRBJ1-6, with D perhaps TRBD1 (6 bases). CDR3 length: 16 amino acids. Germline lookup yields CDR1 MNHEY and CDR2 SMNVEV (reference sequence). Trimming removed 5 bases at V and 7 bases at J, with 18 bases between. CDR3 DNA: TGTGCCAGCAGTCCCGACCCCAGGGGAGTAAATTCACCCCTCCACTTT. Translating gives CASSPDPRGVNSPLHF.

The rearrangement joins TRBV10-3 to TRBJ2-3; 10 bases fit TRBD2. Unmatched junction bases numbered 9, after V lost 0 bases and J lost 3 bases. Germline V gene lookup returns CDR1 ENHRY and CDR2 SYGVKD. This CDR3 has 18 amino acids. The CDR3 reads CAISESVVAGGETDTQYF. The CDR3 DNA follows: TGTGCCATCAGTGAGTCGGTGGTAGCGGGGGGTGAGACAGATACGCAGTATTTT.

This chain connects TRBV13 to TRBJ2-5; TRBD2 aligns across 13 bases. Germline V gene data show CDR1 as PRHDT and CDR2 as FYEKMQ (reference sequence). V gave up 2 bases and J gave up 4 bases; unmatched junction bases: 1. The CDR3 has 15 amino acids. The CDR3 nucleotides read TGTGCCAGCAGCTTAACTAGCGGGGGGGTAGAGACCCAGTACTTC. This sequence encodes CASSLTSGGVETQYF.

This clone was observed a single time. The chain links TRBV10-3 to TRBJ2-5; D unclear. Trimming removed 4 bases at V and 4 bases at J, with 7 bases between. This CDR3 has 12 residues. The germline CDR1 and CDR2 sequences are ENHRY and SYGVKD. The CDR3 DNA sequence: TGTGCCATCAGTGGAGTCGCAGAGACCCAGTACTTC. It encodes CAISGVAETQYF.

The V call is TRBV5-6, the J call TRBJ1-1; no clear D gene. The CDR3 is made up of 14 amino acids. Trimming pared 2 bases from V and 0 bases from J, leaving 8 bases between. Germline values: CDR1 SGHDT, CDR2 YYEEEE. DNA for the CDR3: TGTGCCAGCAGCTTTTTAACGGTGAACACTGAAGCTTTCTTT. Protein: CASSFLTVNTEAFF.

For this clone: Other DNA sequences in the sample encode the same CDR3. V usage is TRBV5-1 and J usage is TRBJ2-5; TRBD1 matches 10 bases. Germline V lookup: CDR1 SGHRS, CDR2 YFSETQ. This CDR3 has 14 amino acids. Trimming at V came to 3 bases and at J to 3 bases, leaving 2 bases not matched to a gene. CDR3 bases: TGCGCCAGCAGCTCGGGACAGGGGAAAGAGACCCAGTACTTC. It specifies CASSSGQGKETQYF.

This clone was detected only once. The chain carries TRBV7-3 and TRBJ1-1; 7 nucleotides line up with TRBD1. This CDR3 contains 14 residues. Germline-derived CDR1 and CDR2 are SGHTA and FQGTGA. Unmatched junction bases numbered 5, after V lost 3 bases and J lost 4 bases. The CDR3 DNA reads as TGTGCCAGCAGCTTGGAGGGGGCGGGCACTGAAGCTTTCTTT. Translated: CASSLEGAGTEAFF.

The V and J genes are TRBV5-1 and TRBJ1-2; the match to TRBD1 covers 7 bases. The trim removed 4 bases at V and 3 bases at J, leaving 6 bases unmatched. In germline, CDR1 is SGHRS, CDR2 YFSETQ. The CDR3 contains 14 residues. CDR3 in amino acids: CASSVDGTDYGYTF. CDR3 nucleotide sequence: TGCGCCAGCAGCGTGGACGGGACAGACTATGGCTACACCTTC. Variable domain in full (rest from reference TRBV5-1 and TRBJ1-2): KAGVTQTPRYLIKTRGQQVTLSCSPISGHRSVSWYQQTPGQGLQFLFEYFSETQRNKGNFPGRFSGRQFSNSRSEMNVSTLELGDSALYLCASSVDGTDYGYTFGSGTRLTVV.

The V gene is TRBV18, the J gene TRBJ1-2; 7 bases align to TRBD1. With V trimmed by 4 bases and J by 4 bases, 6 bases remained unmatched. This CDR3 contains 14 residues. The germline V gene has CDR1 KGHSH and CDR2 LQKENI. The CDR3, as DNA: TGTGCCAGCTCACTCGGACAGGCGCTCTATGGCTACACCTTC. Residues: CASSLGQALYGYTF. Together with reference TRBV18 and TRBJ1-2, the CDR3 gives the full variable domain: NAGVMQNPRHLVRRRGQEARLRCSPMKGHSHVYWYRQLPEEGLKFMVYLQKENIIDESGMPKERFSAEFPKEGPSILRIQQVVRGDSAAYFCASSLGQALYGYTFGSGTRLTVV.

This clone was counted a single time. V gene TRBV9 combines with J gene TRBJ1-3; D unresolved. The germline V gene encodes CDR1 SGDLS and CDR2 YYNGEE. The CDR3 sequence is 16 residues long. The V end was cut by 4 bases, the J end by 0 bases, with 14 bases between. The CDR3 DNA sequence: TGTGCCAGCAGCCCCGTACAGATTCTCTCTGGAAACACCATATATTTT. It yields the protein CASSPVQILSGNTIYF.

The chain combines TRBV7-6 with TRBJ1-1; 7 bases agree with TRBD1. Germline trimming cut 2 bases from V and 0 bases from J; bases unmatched to any gene: 6. There are 16 residues in the CDR3. The germline gives CDR1 SGHVS, CDR2 FNYEAQ. This CDR3 is CASSLMTGYVNTEAFF. The CDR3 nucleotides read TGTGCCAGCAGCTTAATGACAGGGTATGTGAACACTGAAGCTTTCTTT.

The gene calls are TRBV6-2 or TRBV6-3 and TRBJ2-7, with TRBD2 identical over 14 bases. CDR1 and CDR2 (germline): MNHEY, SVGEGT. V lost 4 bases to trimming and J lost 6 bases; unmatched junction nucleotides: 8. This CDR3 is 16 amino acids long. The CDR3 coding sequence is TGTGCCAGCAGTTCGCGACTAGCGGGGGGGCTAAGCGAGCAGTACTTC. This encodes CASSSRLAGGLSEQYF.

This chain joins TRBV5-4 and TRBJ2-5; tentative D call: TRBD2 (6 bases). The germline CDR1 and CDR2 sequences are SGHNT and YYREEE (reference sequence). V lost 4 bases to trimming and J lost 2 bases, with 9 bases between them. The length of the CDR3 is 13 residues. Written as DNA, the CDR3 is TGTGCCAGCAGCATAGCGGATCAAGAGACCCAGTACTTC. As protein: CASSIADQETQYF.